The 22 T cell receptor beta chains below come from one sample, sequenced in a study of identifying expanded T cells in peripheral blood. Assay: immunoSEQ multiplex PCR; the TCRdb copy retains only in-frame clones and omits some. The sample includes about 85,000 clones, around nine tenths of them seen just once. The sample comprised blood. These receptors came from a person aged 18 to 75 in good health.

The chain is built from TRBV18 and TRBJ2-1; possible D gene TRBD1, 6 bases. V lost 2 bases and J 2 bases, leaving 10 bases between the germline ends. Germline CDR1 reads KGHSH; CDR2 reads LQKENI. The CDR3 has 15 residues. The DNA for the CDR3 is TGTGCCAGCTCACCAGACAGGCTGGCCTACAATGAGCAGTTCTTC. It is translated as CASSPDRLAYNEQFF.

Here the CDR3 DNA reads TGTGCCAGCAGTTACTCCGGGACTAGCTACGACTACGAGCAGTACTTC. As protein: CASSYSGTSYDYEQYF. The chain recombines TRBV6-5 with TRBJ2-7; 9 bases are a match to TRBD2. After removal of 0 bases from V and 3 bases from J, the junction contained 6 bases not matched to a gene. Germline loops: CDR1 MNHEY, CDR2 SVGAGI. This CDR3 has 16 residues.

V is TRBV19 and J is TRBJ1-5; TRBD1 agrees at 12 bases. Germline V CDR1 and CDR2: LNHDA, SQIVND (reference sequence). CDR3 length: 14 amino acids. Losses at the gene ends were 8 bases for V and 3 bases for J; bases not matched to a gene: 2. The CDR3 DNA is TGTGCCAGTGGGGGACAGGGGGCCAATCAGCCCCAGCATTTT. Translating gives CASGGQGANQPQHF. Based on the CDR3 plus reference TRBV19 and TRBJ1-5, the full variable domain is DGGITQSPKYLFRKEGQNVTLSCEQNLNHDAMYWYRQDPGQGLRLIYYSQIVNDFQKGDIAEGYSVSREKKESFPLTVTSAQKNPTAFYLCASGGQGANQPQHFGDGTRLSIL.

The CDR3 is CASSQAAYLGQSYEQYF. CDR3 bases: TGCGCCAGCAGCCAGGCCGCATATCTGGGACAGTCCTACGAGCAGTACTTC. J is TRBJ2-7 and V is TRBV4-3, with TRBD1 identical over 7 bases. This CDR3 is built from 17 residues. Germline V gene sequence: CDR1 LGHNA, CDR2 YSLEER. The V segment lost 3 bases and the J segment 1 base; nucleotides outside the gene matches: 12.

The CDR3 nucleotides read TGCGCCAGCAGCTGGGGTAGGCTCAATAACACTGAAGCTTTCTTT. Translation gives CASSWGRLNNTEAFF. The V call is TRBV5-1, the J call TRBJ1-1; no clear D gene. The V and J ends lost 3 bases and 2 bases respectively, with 14 bases between them. The germline gives CDR1 SGHRS, CDR2 YFSETQ. This CDR3 is 15 amino acids long.

The chain couples TRBV19 to TRBJ2-3; D is possibly TRBD2 (6 bases). The germline V gene has CDR1 LNHDA and CDR2 SQIVND (reference sequence). This CDR3 has 13 residues. Deletions cut 5 bases from V and 5 bases from J, with 11 bases between. CDR3 amino acids: CASSGGVGDTQYF. CDR3 DNA sequence: TGTGCCAGTAGTGGAGGGGTCGGAGATACGCAGTATTTT.

This clone appeared once. The chain has TRBV28 and TRBJ2-3, with D possibly matching TRBD2 (6 bases). Germline loops: CDR1 MDHEN, CDR2 SYDVKM. The length of the CDR3 is 15 residues. Trimming stripped 2 bases from V and 6 bases from J, with 15 bases between. The CDR3 region has the DNA TGTGCCAGCAGTTTAGAGGGTTTTGCGGGGGATACGCAGTATTTT. Its protein product is CASSLEGFAGDTQYF.

The chain recombines TRBV5-6 with TRBJ2-7, with 7 nucleotides matching TRBD1. Germline V CDR1 and CDR2: SGHDT, YYEEEE. The CDR3 contains 14 residues. V shed 2 bases, J shed 1 base, and the junction held 3 bases outside the gene matches. The CDR3, as DNA: TGTGCCAGCAGCTTCGGGACAGAGTCCTACGAGCAGTACTTC. Translating gives CASSFGTESYEQYF.

The chain uses TRBV29-1 and TRBJ2-1, with 11 bases lining up with TRBD2. This CDR3 is built from 14 residues. Trimming at V came to 7 bases and at J to 2 bases, leaving 4 bases not matched to a gene. The germline V gene encodes CDR1 SQVTM and CDR2 ANQGSEA. The CDR3 loop reads CSDRLAGTYNEQFF. The CDR3, as DNA: TGCAGCGACCGACTAGCGGGAACCTACAATGAGCAGTTCTTC.

The genes are TRBV4-1 and TRBJ2-7, with D possibly TRBD2 on 5 matching bases. The V end lost 5 bases, the J end lost 3 bases, and 14 bases lay between the germline ends. Germline values: CDR1 MGHRA, CDR2 YSYEKL. The CDR3 extends over 14 amino acids. In DNA, the CDR3 is TGCGCCAGCAGCAAAAGCGGAGACTTCTACGAGCAGTACTTC. The encoded protein is CASSKSGDFYEQYF.

The rearrangement uses TRBV21-1 and TRBJ2-7; the D call of TRBD1 is as the table states it, not checked on the DNA. TRBV21-1 has pseudogene status. The CDR3 has 14 amino acids. The DNA of the CDR3 is TGTGCCAGCAGCAAAACGAACAGCTCCTACGAGCAGTACTTC. Translation gives CASSKTNSSYEQYF.

This chain connects TRBV11-2 to TRBJ1-1, with D maybe TRBD1 (5 bases). The CDR3 contains 15 residues. The germline CDR1 and CDR2 sequences are SGHAT and FQNNGV. The V end was cut by 7 bases, the J end by 0 bases, with 15 bases between. CDR3 sequence (DNA): TGTGCCAGCACCGTAGACAGATTCATGAACACTGAAGCTTTCTTT. Translation: CASTVDRFMNTEAFF.

This clone has only a few counts. The chain carries TRBV10-1 and TRBJ2-7, with a weak D call TRBD2 (5 bases). V gave up 3 bases and J gave up 3 bases, with 9 bases separating them. Germline loops: CDR1 WNHNN, CDR2 SYGVQD (reference sequence). The CDR3 covers 13 residues. The CDR3 bases are TGCGCCAGCAGTGACAATCGGGACTACGAGCAGTACTTC. Translation: CASSDNRDYEQYF.

The chain is built from TRBV4-3 and TRBJ2-5; the D gene is possibly TRBD2 (6 bases). Trimming left V 1 base short and J 4 bases short, with 13 bases between. In germline, CDR1 is LGHNA, CDR2 YSLEER. The CDR3 spans 15 residues. The CDR3 loop reads CASSQGVAGPETQYF. The CDR3 DNA is TGCGCCAGCAGCCAAGGTGTTGCGGGGCCAGAGACCCAGTACTTC.

This clone was seen a few times. CDR3 DNA sequence: TGTGCCAGTAGTAAGAGCGGGGACGCCTACAATGAGCAGTTCTTC. As protein: CASSKSGDAYNEQFF. V gene TRBV19 combines with J gene TRBJ2-1; TRBD2 aligns across 7 bases. Trimming took 4 bases from V and 2 from J; bases not matched to a gene: 5. Germline CDR1 and CDR2: LNHDA and SQIVND (reference sequence). The length of the CDR3 is 15 residues.

V and J are TRBV2 and TRBJ2-1, with D uncertain. CDR1 is SNHLY and CDR2 is FYNNEI in the germline V gene. Between the trimmed V and J ends, which lost 3 bases and 4 bases, there was a span of 16 bases. This CDR3 contains 16 residues. CDR3 in DNA: TGTGCCAGCAGTGATTGGGTGTCTCTGGAATACAATGAGCAGTTCTTC. This codes for CASSDWVSLEYNEQFF.

The rearrangement joins TRBV5-4 to TRBJ2-5, with D tentatively TRBD2 (5 bases). Looked up from germline, CDR1 is SGHNT and CDR2 is YYREEE (reference sequence). Between the trimmed V and J ends, which lost 2 bases and 4 bases, there was a span of 12 bases. The CDR3 length is 14 residues. CDR3 nucleotides: TGTGCCAGCAGCTTAGAGTGGGCGGGAGAGACCCAGTACTTC. Translated: CASSLEWAGETQYF.

Written as DNA, the CDR3 is TGTGCCAGCAGCCCCCACGGGAAGCCGAGACAAGGCAATGAGCAGTTCTTC. Translated, it gives CASSPHGKPRQGNEQFF. This chain connects TRBV9 to TRBJ2-1, with D maybe TRBD2 (5 bases). Per germline, CDR1 SGDLS and CDR2 YYNGEE. V was trimmed by 4 bases and J by 6 bases, leaving 23 bases between them. The CDR3 contains 17 residues.

This clone was detected a few times. The chain joins TRBV5-1 to TRBJ2-3; D remains ambiguous. The CDR3 totals 14 residues. Germline assignment: CDR1 SGHRS and CDR2 YFSETQ. Trimming shortened V by 0 bases and J by 6 bases, and 11 bases separated the two germline ends. CDR3 in amino acids: CASSLGALRDTQYF. The CDR3 DNA reads as TGCGCCAGCAGCTTGGGGGCACTGAGGGATACGCAGTATTTT. Variable domain in full (rest from reference TRBV5-1 and TRBJ2-3): KAGVTQTPRYLIKTRGQQVTLSCSPISGHRSVSWYQQTPGQGLQFLFEYFSETQRNKGNFPGRFSGRQFSNSRSEMNVSTLELGDSALYLCASSLGALRDTQYFGPGTRLTVL.

This chain's CDR3 is CASSQPRVGSQETQYF. In DNA, the CDR3 is TGCGCCAGCAGCCAACCCAGGGTAGGGAGCCAAGAGACCCAGTACTTC. The chain is built from TRBV4-1 and TRBJ2-5, with D perhaps matching TRBD1 or TRBD2 (5 bases each). CDR3 size: 16 residues. Deletions cut 2 bases from V and 1 base from J, with 14 bases between. In germline, CDR1 is MGHRA, CDR2 YSYEKL.

This sequence joins TRBV7-9 and TRBJ2-6; possibly TRBD1 for D (6 bases). CDR1 and CDR2 (germline): SEHNR, FQNEAQ (reference sequence). The CDR3 is made up of 15 amino acids. Trimming left V 3 bases short and J 4 bases short, with 10 bases between. This CDR3 reads CASSLDSWGANVLTF. CDR3 DNA sequence: TGTGCCAGCAGCTTGGACAGCTGGGGGGCCAACGTCCTGACTTTC.

This clone was seen just once. The chain links TRBV5-4 to TRBJ2-1; 9 positions agree with TRBD2. The CDR3 sequence is 15 residues long. CDR1 is SGHNT, CDR2 YYREEE, per germline (reference sequence). Losses at the gene ends were 2 bases for V and 7 bases for J; bases not matched to a gene: 7. The CDR3 bases are TGTGCCAGCAGCTTCGGCGGGGGGGCCACGAATGAGCAGTTCTTC. It translates to CASSFGGGATNEQFF.